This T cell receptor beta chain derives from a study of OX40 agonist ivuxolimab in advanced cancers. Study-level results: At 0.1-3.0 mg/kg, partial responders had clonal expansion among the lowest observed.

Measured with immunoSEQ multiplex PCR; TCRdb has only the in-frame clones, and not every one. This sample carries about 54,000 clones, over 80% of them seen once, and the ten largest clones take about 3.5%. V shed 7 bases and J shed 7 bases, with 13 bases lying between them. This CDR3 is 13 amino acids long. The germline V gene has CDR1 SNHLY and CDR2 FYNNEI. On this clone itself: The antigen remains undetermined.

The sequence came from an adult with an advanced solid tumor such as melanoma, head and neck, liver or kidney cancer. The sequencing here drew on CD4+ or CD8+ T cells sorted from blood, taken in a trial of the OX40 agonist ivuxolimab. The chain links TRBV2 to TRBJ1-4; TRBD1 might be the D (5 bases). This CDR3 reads CASNRGSGEKLFF. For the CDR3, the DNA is TGTGCCAGCAATAGGGGCAGTGGTGAAAAACTGTTTTTT.